The rows below give T cell receptor beta chains drawn from one sample of a study of T-cell memory formation after mild COVID-19. In TCRdb, the 5' RACE reads were re-called with MiXCR into one record per CDR3 protein. The sample records around 82,000 distinct CDR3 sequences, roughly 13% being singletons. Source material: PBMCs or a T cell subset sorted from them (not recorded which). The source of these receptors is a man aged 18-30 years who had mild COVID-19 (a few samples of this study predate the infection). Cell type and time point are not known. Both conserved end residues are part of each CDR3. A D gene is named only where the DNA matches it firmly. Only part of the rows carry a size: once, few, many, or a class if the clone is expanded.

d_gene	v_gene	abundance	j_gene	CDR3aa	CDR3nt
TRBD2	TRBV7-2	.	TRBJ2-5	CASSSLAGAVGETQYF	TGTGCCAGCAGCTCACTAGCGGGGGCTGTCGGTGAGACCCAGTACTTC
.	TRBV6-1	few	TRBJ1-5	CASSDRFDQPQHF	TGTGCCAGCAGTGATAGGTTCGATCAGCCCCAGCATTTT
.	TRBV12-3/TRBV12-4	.	TRBJ1-1	CASTRPGGRDTEAFF	TGTGCCAGCACCAGACCCGGGGGTCGGGACACTGAAGCTTTCTTT
.	TRBV6-5	many	TRBJ2-5	CASLYRIRVEETQYF	TGTGCCAGCCTTTATCGTATTAGGGTTGAAGAGACCCAGTACTTC
TRBD2	TRBV5-1	few	TRBJ2-3	CASSPRLAGSTDTQYF	TGCGCCAGCAGCCCAAGACTAGCGGGGAGCACAGATACGCAGTATTTT
.	TRBV12-3/TRBV12-4	few	TRBJ1-1	CASAAGNTEAFF	TGTGCCAGTGCCGCAGGGAACACTGAAGCTTTCTTT
.	TRBV7-9	few	TRBJ1-5	CASSLGRDTSNQPQHF	TGTGCCAGCAGCTTAGGGAGGGACACGAGCAATCAGCCCCAGCATTTT
TRBD2	TRBV7-2	few	TRBJ2-3	CASSLMGGTTDTQYF	TGTGCCAGCAGCTTAATGGGGGGGACCACAGATACGCAGTATTTT
.	TRBV29-1	.	TRBJ2-1	CSVGILGGAHEDEQFF	TGCAGCGTTGGTATTCTAGGCGGGGCCCACGAGGATGAGCAGTTCTTC
.	TRBV11-2	.	TRBJ1-2	CASSLAGGFGYGYTF	TGTGCCAGCAGCTTAGCCGGGGGGTTTGGCTATGGCTACACCTTC
TRBD1	TRBV7-6	few	TRBJ1-5	CASTLGGGQPQHF	TGTGCCAGCACCCTAGGAGGGGGCCAGCCCCAGCATTTT
.	TRBV12-3/TRBV12-4	few	TRBJ1-1	CASSPVGLGTEAFF	TGTGCCAGCAGCCCCGTCGGGTTGGGGACTGAAGCTTTCTTT
.	TRBV3-1	few	TRBJ1-2	CASSRNVGYRTANYGYTF	TGTGCCAGCAGCCGCAATGTAGGGTACCGGACAGCTAACTATGGCTACACCTTC
.	TRBV4-1	.	TRBJ2-1	CASSQLIEDEQFF	TGCGCCAGCAGCCAATTAATAGAGGATGAGCAGTTCTTC
.	TRBV12-3/TRBV12-4	.	TRBJ1-2	CASSLVGDAFGGYTF	TGTGCCAGCAGCCTCGTCGGGGACGCCTTTGGTGGCTACACCTTC
.	TRBV7-9	few	TRBJ1-2	CASSPGIYGYTF	TGTGCCAGCAGCCCGGGAATCTATGGCTACACCTTC
.	TRBV7-3	.	TRBJ1-2	CASSLTAGLDYGYTF	TGTGCCAGCAGCTTAACGGCGGGGCTCGACTATGGCTACACCTTC
TRBD1	TRBV12-3/TRBV12-4	.	TRBJ2-5	CASSLIGQGQETQYF	TGTGCCAGCAGTTTAATCGGACAGGGTCAAGAGACCCAGTACTTC
.	TRBV4-1	few	TRBJ2-7	CASSQVPRPDLHYEQYF	TGCGCCAGCAGCCAAGTCCCCCGCCCCGATCTCCACTACGAGCAGTACTTC
TRBD2	TRBV5-1	few	TRBJ2-2	CASSLSSGLNTGELFF	TGCGCCAGCAGCTTGAGTAGCGGGCTAAACACCGGGGAGCTGTTTTTT
.	TRBV9	.	TRBJ1-1	CASSARWVNTEAFF	TGTGCCAGCAGCGCCAGGTGGGTGAACACTGAAGCTTTCTTT
TRBD1	TRBV7-2	few	TRBJ2-7	CASSDRDRESLEQYF	TGTGCCAGCAGTGACCGGGACAGGGAGTCCCTCGAGCAGTACTTC
.	TRBV13	.	TRBJ1-2	CASSRLGPIYGYTF	TGTGCCAGCAGCAGATTGGGACCGATCTATGGCTACACCTTC
.	TRBV5-1	.	TRBJ2-7	CASSLRGGEQYF	TGCGCCAGCAGCTTGCGGGGCGGGGAGCAGTACTTC
TRBD1	TRBV4-2	.	TRBJ2-7	CASSPQGVDYEQYF	TGTGCCAGCAGCCCTCAGGGGGTCGATTACGAGCAGTACTTC
TRBD1	TRBV6-5	.	TRBJ2-7	CASSYEARGSGEQYF	TGTGCCAGCAGTTACGAAGCCAGGGGGTCAGGCGAGCAGTACTTC
.	TRBV6-5	.	TRBJ1-2	CASSYSTEAVYVYTF	TGTGCCAGCAGTTACTCGACTGAGGCTGTCTATGTCTACACCTTC
TRBD2	TRBV12-3/TRBV12-4	few	TRBJ2-1	CASSASGGNYNEQFF	TGTGCCAGCAGTGCTAGCGGGGGGAATTACAATGAGCAGTTCTTC
.	TRBV5-5	.	TRBJ2-6	CASSFTWTPSSGANVLTF	TGTGCCAGCAGTTTCACGTGGACACCGAGCTCTGGGGCCAACGTCCTGACTTTC
TRBD1	TRBV9	.	TRBJ1-2	CASSVARTGGTYGYTF	TGTGCCAGCAGCGTAGCGCGGACAGGGGGCACCTATGGCTACACCTTC
.	TRBV28	many	TRBJ2-1	CASSPDYNEQFF	TGTGCCAGCAGTCCAGACTACAATGAGCAGTTCTTC
.	TRBV6-2/TRBV6-3	many	TRBJ2-3	CASSYSVDTQYF	TGTGCCAGCAGTTACTCCGTAGATACGCAGTATTTT
TRBD2	TRBV29-1	.	TRBJ2-3	CSVETVPTSGLTDTQYF	TGCAGCGTTGAGACTGTGCCGACTAGCGGCCTCACAGATACGCAGTATTTT
.	TRBV11-2	.	TRBJ2-7	CASSLGGPTYEQYF	TGTGCCAGCAGCTTAGGCGGGCCAACCTACGAGCAGTACTTC
.	TRBV7-2	.	TRBJ1-3	CASRGSGNTIYF	TGTGCCAGCAGGGGCTCTGGAAACACCATATATTTT
.	TRBV12-3/TRBV12-4	.	TRBJ2-1	CASSLGSGFYNEQFF	TGTGCCAGCAGTTTAGGGAGCGGTTTTTACAATGAGCAGTTCTTC
.	TRBV7-9	few	TRBJ2-7	CASSLVGGTYEQYF	TGTGCCAGCAGCTTAGTTGGAGGGACTTACGAGCAGTACTTC
.	TRBV7-3	many	TRBJ2-1	CASSALGALGDEQFF	TGTGCCAGCAGCGCTCTTGGGGCATTGGGTGATGAGCAGTTCTTC
.	TRBV9	many	TRBJ2-1	CASSVDDNEQFF	TGTGCCAGCAGCGTAGACGACAATGAGCAGTTCTTC
.	TRBV3-1	.	TRBJ1-1	CASSQVRTGRGTEAFF	TGTGCCAGCAGCCAGGTAAGGACCGGGAGAGGCACTGAAGCTTTCTTT
TRBD1	TRBV7-2	.	TRBJ2-1	CASSFGQGTYNEQFF	TGTGCCAGCAGCTTCGGACAGGGGACCTACAATGAGCAGTTCTTC
.	TRBV5-1	few	TRBJ2-2	CASSSLAHTGELFF	TGCGCCAGCAGCTCACTAGCCCACACCGGGGAGCTGTTTTTT